This T cell receptor beta chain was sequenced in a study of cytomegalovirus exposure and HLA in healthy donors. Germline V gene sequence: CDR1 MNHNS, CDR2 SASEGT. CDR3 size: 13 residues. Broader study findings: In a later analysis, parvovirus B19, influenza, CMV and Epstein-Barr virus appeared linked to several top co-occurrence clusters. Because they were indistinguishable, some V segments, including TRBV6-2 and TRBV6-3, were excluded.

Comment on this clone: Its antigen remains unknown. Sequence at one end of the junction differs from germline and may be a read error.

PCR used 60 Vbeta primers and 13 Jbeta primers. Here immunoSEQ multiplex PCR was the method, and the copy in TCRdb shows in-frame clones only, minus some. The sample table sets out about 46,000 clones. The gene calls are TRBV6-1 and TRBJ1-1; the D is unclear. The source of this sequence is a woman aged 40 to 55 in good health and CMV-seronegative. The sample comprised PBMCs. The CDR3 here is CASSVNPETEDFF. In nucleotides, the CDR3 is TGTGCCAGCAGTGTTAACCCGGAGACTGAAGATTTCTTT.